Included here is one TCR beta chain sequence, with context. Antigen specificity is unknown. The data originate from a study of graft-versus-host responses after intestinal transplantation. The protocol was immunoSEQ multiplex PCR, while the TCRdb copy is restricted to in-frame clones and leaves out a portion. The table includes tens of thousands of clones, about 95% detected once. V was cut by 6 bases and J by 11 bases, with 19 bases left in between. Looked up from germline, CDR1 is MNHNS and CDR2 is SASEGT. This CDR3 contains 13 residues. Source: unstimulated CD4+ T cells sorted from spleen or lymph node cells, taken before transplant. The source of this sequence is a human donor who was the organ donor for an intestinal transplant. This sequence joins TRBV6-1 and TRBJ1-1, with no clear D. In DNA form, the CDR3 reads TGTGCCAGCAGCCAGATGATGGGGTTAACGGCTTTCTTT. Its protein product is CASSQMMGLTAFF.